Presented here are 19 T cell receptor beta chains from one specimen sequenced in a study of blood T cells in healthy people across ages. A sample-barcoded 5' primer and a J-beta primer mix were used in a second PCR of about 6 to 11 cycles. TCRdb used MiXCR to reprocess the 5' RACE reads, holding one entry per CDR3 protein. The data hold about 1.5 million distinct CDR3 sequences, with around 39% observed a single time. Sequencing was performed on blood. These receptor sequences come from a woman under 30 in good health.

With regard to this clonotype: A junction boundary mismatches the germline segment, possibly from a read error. This chain's CDR3 is CAISEGVAKNVQYF. As DNA, the CDR3 is TGTGCCATCAGTGAGGGGGTAGCCAAAAACGTTCAGTACTTC. The chain combines TRBV10-3 with TRBJ2-4; D not certain. Germline V gene lookup returns CDR1 ENHRY and CDR2 SYGVKD. The CDR3 has 14 residues.

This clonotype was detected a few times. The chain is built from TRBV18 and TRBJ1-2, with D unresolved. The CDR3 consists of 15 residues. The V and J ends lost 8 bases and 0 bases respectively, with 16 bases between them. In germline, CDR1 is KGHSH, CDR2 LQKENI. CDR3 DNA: TGTGCCAGCGAACCGTTGCAAGGATCTAACTATGGCTACACCTTC. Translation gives CASEPLQGSNYGYTF.

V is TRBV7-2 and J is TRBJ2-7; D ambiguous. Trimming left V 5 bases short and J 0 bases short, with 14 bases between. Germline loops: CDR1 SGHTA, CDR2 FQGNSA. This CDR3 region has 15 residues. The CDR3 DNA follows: TGTGCCAGCAGCACCCAGAACCATAGCTCCTACGAGCAGTACTTC. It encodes CASSTQNHSSYEQYF.

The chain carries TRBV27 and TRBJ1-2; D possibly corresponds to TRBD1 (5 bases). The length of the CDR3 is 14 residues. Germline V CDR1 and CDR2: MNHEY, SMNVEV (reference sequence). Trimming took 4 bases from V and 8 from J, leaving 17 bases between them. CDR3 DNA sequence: TGTGCCAGCAGTTCGAGATTTGGGGGAGAGGGCTACACCTTC. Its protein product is CASSSRFGGEGYTF.

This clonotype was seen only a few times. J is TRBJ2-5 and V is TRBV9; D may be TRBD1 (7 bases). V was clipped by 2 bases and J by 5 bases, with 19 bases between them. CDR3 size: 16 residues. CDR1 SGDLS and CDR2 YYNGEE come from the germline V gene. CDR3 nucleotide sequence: TGTGCCAGCAGCGTTGCAGGAGGAGGGGGCCGGGAGACCCAGTACTTC. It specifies CASSVAGGGGRETQYF.

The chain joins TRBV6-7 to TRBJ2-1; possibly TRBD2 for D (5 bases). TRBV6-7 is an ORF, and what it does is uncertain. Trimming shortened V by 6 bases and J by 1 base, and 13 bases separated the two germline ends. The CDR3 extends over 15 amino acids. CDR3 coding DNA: TGTGCCAGCAGCCCGGAGGATCGATCCTACAATGAGCAGTTCTTC. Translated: CASSPEDRSYNEQFF.

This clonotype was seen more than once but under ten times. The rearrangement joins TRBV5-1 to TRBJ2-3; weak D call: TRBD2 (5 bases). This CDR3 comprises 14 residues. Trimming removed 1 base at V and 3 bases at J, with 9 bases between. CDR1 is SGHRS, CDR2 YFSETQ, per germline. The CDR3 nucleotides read TGCGCCAGCAGCTTGAGTCCGGGAACAGATACGCAGTATTTT. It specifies CASSLSPGTDTQYF.

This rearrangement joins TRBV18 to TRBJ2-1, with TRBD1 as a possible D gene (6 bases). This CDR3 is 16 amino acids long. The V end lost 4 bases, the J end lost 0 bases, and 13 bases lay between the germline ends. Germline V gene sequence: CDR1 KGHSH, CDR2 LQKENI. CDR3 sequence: CASSQTGASSYNEQFF. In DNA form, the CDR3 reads TGTGCCAGCTCACAGACAGGCGCTAGCTCCTACAATGAGCAGTTCTTC.

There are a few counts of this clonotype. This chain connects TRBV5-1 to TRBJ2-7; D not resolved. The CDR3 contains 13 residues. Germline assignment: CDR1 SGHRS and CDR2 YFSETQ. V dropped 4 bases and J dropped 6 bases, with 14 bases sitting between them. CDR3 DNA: TGCGCCAGCAGCCCGCTAGGTTCTGGCGAGCAGTACTTC. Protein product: CASSPLGSGEQYF.

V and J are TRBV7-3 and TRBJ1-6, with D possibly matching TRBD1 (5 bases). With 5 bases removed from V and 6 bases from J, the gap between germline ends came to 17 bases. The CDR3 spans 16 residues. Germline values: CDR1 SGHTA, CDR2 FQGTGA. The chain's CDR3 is CASSQTGTQGNSPLHF. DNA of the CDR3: TGTGCCAGCAGCCAGACGGGAACGCAGGGTAATTCACCCCTCCACTTT.

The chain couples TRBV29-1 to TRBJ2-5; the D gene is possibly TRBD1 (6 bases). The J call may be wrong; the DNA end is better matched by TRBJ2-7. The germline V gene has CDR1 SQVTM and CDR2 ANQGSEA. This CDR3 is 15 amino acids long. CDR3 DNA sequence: TGCAGCGTCAACCGCTTAACAGGGAGAGTACACGAGCAGTACTTC. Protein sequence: CSVNRLTGRVHEQYF.

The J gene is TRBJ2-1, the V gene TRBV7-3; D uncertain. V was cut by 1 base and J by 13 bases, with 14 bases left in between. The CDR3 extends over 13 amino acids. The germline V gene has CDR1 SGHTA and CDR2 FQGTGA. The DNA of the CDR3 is TGTGCCAGCAGCTTAATAGACCAAGAGACCCAGTTCTTC. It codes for CASSLIDQETQFF.

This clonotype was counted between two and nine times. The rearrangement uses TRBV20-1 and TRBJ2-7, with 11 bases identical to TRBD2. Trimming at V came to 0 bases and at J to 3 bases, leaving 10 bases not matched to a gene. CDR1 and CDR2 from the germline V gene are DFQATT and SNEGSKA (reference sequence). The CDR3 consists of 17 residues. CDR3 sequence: CSARDDLAGGLNYEQYF. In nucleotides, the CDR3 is TGCAGTGCTAGAGATGACCTAGCGGGGGGCTTAAACTACGAGCAGTACTTC.

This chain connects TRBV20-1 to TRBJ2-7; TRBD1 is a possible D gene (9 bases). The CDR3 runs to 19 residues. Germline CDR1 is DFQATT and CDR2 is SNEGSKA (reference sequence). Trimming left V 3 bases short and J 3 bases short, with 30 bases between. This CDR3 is CSASRFRDRDLAGYYEQYF. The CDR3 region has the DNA TGCAGTGCTAGCCGCTTCCGGGACAGGGATCTAGCGGGTTACTACGAGCAGTACTTC.

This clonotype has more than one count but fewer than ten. CDR3 sequence: CASSGEPGNTEAFF. Here the CDR3 DNA reads TGTGCCAGCAGTGGAGAGCCCGGGAACACTGAAGCTTTCTTT. The chain recombines TRBV6-1 with TRBJ1-1; D is uncertain. Deletions cut 4 bases from V and 1 base from J, with 10 bases between. This CDR3 is built from 14 residues. Germline CDR1 is MNHNS and CDR2 is SASEGT.

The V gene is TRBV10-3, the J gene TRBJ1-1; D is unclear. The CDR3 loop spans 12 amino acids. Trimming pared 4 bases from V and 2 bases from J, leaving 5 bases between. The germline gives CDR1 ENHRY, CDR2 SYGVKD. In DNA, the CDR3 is TGTGCCATCAGTGGTAGAAACACTGAAGCTTTCTTT. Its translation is CAISGRNTEAFF.

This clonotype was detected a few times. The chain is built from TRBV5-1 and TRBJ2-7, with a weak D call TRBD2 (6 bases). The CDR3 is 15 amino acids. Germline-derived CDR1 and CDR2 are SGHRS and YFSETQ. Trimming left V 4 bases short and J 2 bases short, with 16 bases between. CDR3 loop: CASSGELAQTYEQYF. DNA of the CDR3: TGCGCCAGCAGCGGGGAACTAGCTCAGACCTACGAGCAGTACTTC.

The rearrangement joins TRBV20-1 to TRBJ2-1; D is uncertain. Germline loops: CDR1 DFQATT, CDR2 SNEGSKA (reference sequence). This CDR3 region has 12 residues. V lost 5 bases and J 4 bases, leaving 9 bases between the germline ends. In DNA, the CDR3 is TGCAGTGCTCAGACTGGTTACAATGAGCAGTTCTTC. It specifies CSAQTGYNEQFF.

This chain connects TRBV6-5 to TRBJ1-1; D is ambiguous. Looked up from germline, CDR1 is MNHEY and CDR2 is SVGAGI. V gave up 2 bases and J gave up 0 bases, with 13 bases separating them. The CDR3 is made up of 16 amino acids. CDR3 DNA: TGTGCCAGCAGTTACAAGGGTCCGTCAATGAACACTGAAGCTTTCTTT. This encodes CASSYKGPSMNTEAFF.